The 31 T cell receptor beta chains in this list originate from one sample, sequenced in a study of CD8+CD57+ T cells in acquired aplastic anemia. The sequenced patients had an expansion of CD8+CD57+ cells seen by flow cytometry. Profiling of TCR beta VDJ combinations and CDR3 sequences used genomic DNA as template. TCRdb recomputed calls from the reads with MiXCR, one row per CDR3 protein. The sample has some 120,000 distinct CDR3 sequences, about 40% seen once. Sequencing input: sorted CD4+, CD8+, or CD8+CD57+ T cells (not recorded which) from PBMCs. The receptors were sampled from a human donor with aplastic anemia.

This clonotype was seen once. The chain has TRBV15 and TRBJ1-3; no clear D gene. The length of the CDR3 is 14 residues. Between the trimmed V and J ends, which lost 0 bases and 5 bases, there was a span of 8 bases. CDR1 is LNHNV, CDR2 YYDKDF, per germline (reference sequence). The CDR3 DNA follows: TGTGCCACCAGCAGAGAGGCAGTGAGAAACACCATATATTTT. It encodes CATSREAVRNTIYF.

This chain uses TRBV7-2 with TRBJ2-5; 10 bases agree with TRBD1. CDR3 length equals 14 residues. The germline V gene has CDR1 SGHTA and CDR2 FQGNSA. With V trimmed by 5 bases and J by 5 bases, 5 bases remained unmatched. CDR3 amino acids: CASSKDRGRETQYF. The CDR3 DNA follows: TGTGCCAGCAGCAAAGACAGGGGGCGGGAGACCCAGTACTTC.

This clonotype was recorded at least ten times. The chain links TRBV20-1 to TRBJ2-5; D tentatively fits TRBD1 or TRBD2 (6 bases each). CDR3 size: 16 residues. CDR1 and CDR2 from the germline V gene are DFQATT and SNEGSKA (reference sequence). V was trimmed by 6 bases and J by 9 bases, leaving 29 bases between them. The CDR3 region is CSAGGSRGPGISAQYF. CDR3 DNA: TGCAGTGCAGGGGGATCCCGGGGGCCCGGCATATCGGCCCAGTACTTC.

This clonotype was observed a few times. The chain employs TRBV19 and TRBJ2-3; possibly TRBD1 for D (5 bases). Trimming cost V 11 bases and J 5 bases, with 8 bases left between them. This CDR3 contains 10 residues. CDR1 LNHDA and CDR2 SQIVND come from the germline V gene (reference sequence). In DNA form, the CDR3 reads TGTGCCGTTAGGGGAGATACGCAGTATTTT. It codes for CAVRGDTQYF.

The table lists this clonotype with many counts. The chain employs TRBV4-1 and TRBJ2-7, with D tentatively TRBD1 (6 bases). This CDR3 comprises 15 residues. The V and J ends lost 0 bases and 0 bases respectively, with 9 bases between them. CDR1 is MGHRA and CDR2 is YSYEKL in the germline V gene. The CDR3 DNA reads as TGCGCCAGCAGCCAAGAAGGGACACCCTCCTACGAGCAGTACTTC. It translates to CASSQEGTPSYEQYF.

This rearrangement joins TRBV5-1 to TRBJ2-5; 8 bases are a match to TRBD2. The trim removed 2 bases at V and 1 base at J, leaving 7 bases unmatched. This CDR3 is built from 16 residues. Germline CDR1 is SGHRS and CDR2 is YFSETQ. The CDR3 coding sequence is TGCGCCAGCAGCTTTGGGGAGCGGGGGCTCCAAGAGACCCAGTACTTC. This translates into CASSFGERGLQETQYF.

The chain links TRBV19 to TRBJ1-2; 8 nucleotides line up with TRBD1. Germline V gives CDR1 LNHDA, CDR2 SQIVND (reference sequence). This CDR3 comprises 16 residues. The ends lost 3 bases at V and 1 base at J; junction bases unmatched: 7. The CDR3 sequence is CASSMSGTGLNYGYTF. CDR3 nucleotides: TGTGCCAGTAGTATGAGCGGGACAGGCCTTAACTATGGCTACACCTTC.

This clonotype has at least ten counts. V is TRBV7-8 and J is TRBJ2-5; D is perhaps TRBD2 (6 bases). Trimming took 3 bases from V and 5 from J, leaving 10 bases between them. This CDR3 has 13 residues. The germline gives CDR1 SGHVS, CDR2 FQNEAQ. The CDR3 region has the DNA TGTGCCAGCAGCTTGCGGGGCGGGGAGACCCAGTACTTC. The encoded protein is CASSLRGGETQYF.

This clonotype was recorded at least ten times. The chain employs TRBV5-1 and TRBJ1-5; TRBD1 might be the D (6 bases). Trimming took off 4 bases at V and 4 bases at J, with 9 bases between the two ends. Germline CDR1 SGHRS, CDR2 YFSETQ. This CDR3 contains 13 residues. The DNA of the CDR3 is TGCGCCAGCAGCATCACAGGGAATCAGCCCCAGCATTTT. Its protein is CASSITGNQPQHF.

This clonotype was detected a few times. The CDR3 reads CSARDPGGGFGTEAFF. The CDR3 bases are TGCAGTGCTAGAGATCCCGGCGGGGGGTTTGGCACTGAAGCTTTCTTT. The chain couples TRBV20-1 to TRBJ1-1, with a possible D match to TRBD1 (5 bases). V gave up 0 bases and J gave up 4 bases, with 18 bases separating them. This CDR3 has 16 residues. CDR1 and CDR2 (germline): DFQATT, SNEGSKA (reference sequence).

The chain combines TRBV10-3 with TRBJ2-5; 10 bases map to TRBD2. The CDR3 extends over 14 amino acids. The V gene end was trimmed by 11 bases and the J gene end by 2 bases; junction bases not matched to a gene: 8. The V gene's germline CDR1 is ENHRY and CDR2 SYGVKD. The CDR3 protein is CAASGTSVQETQYF. The CDR3 bases are TGTGCCGCATCCGGGACTAGCGTTCAAGAGACCCAGTACTTC.

This clonotype was counted between two and nine times. The gene calls are TRBV7-2 and TRBJ2-2; 8 bases align to TRBD1. The length of the CDR3 is 14 residues. After removal of 6 bases from V and 7 bases from J, the junction contained 7 bases not matched to a gene. Per germline, CDR1 SGHTA and CDR2 FQGNSA. The CDR3 spells CASSTQGAGGELFF. In DNA, the CDR3 is TGTGCCAGCAGTACTCAGGGGGCGGGCGGGGAGCTGTTTTTT. The variable domain in full, with the rest retrieved from reference TRBV7-2 and TRBJ2-2, is GAGVSQSPSNKVTEKGKDVELRCDPISGHTALYWYRQSLGQGLEFLIYFQGNSAPDKSGLPSDRFSAERTGGSVSTLTIQRTQQEDSAVYLCASSTQGAGGELFFGEGSRLTVL.

This clonotype was counted many times. The chain carries TRBV2 and TRBJ2-5, with 12 bases matching TRBD2. V shed 6 bases and J 0 bases; nucleotides not matched to a gene: 2. Germline V gene lookup returns CDR1 SNHLY and CDR2 FYNNEI. The CDR3 totals 15 residues. CDR3 amino acids: CASSGTSGYQETQYF. DNA for the CDR3: TGTGCCAGCAGCGGGACTAGCGGGTACCAAGAGACCCAGTACTTC.

The rearrangement joins TRBV29-1 to TRBJ2-3; the match to TRBD2 covers 8 bases. Per germline, CDR1 SQVTM and CDR2 ANQGSEA. Trimming at V came to 6 bases and at J to 6 bases, leaving 14 bases not matched to a gene. CDR3 length: 15 residues. CDR3 bases: TGCAGCGTCGCCTGGACTAGCCGGATTCCCGATACGCAGTATTTT. As protein: CSVAWTSRIPDTQYF.

This clonotype was picked up many times. The chain is built from TRBV19 and TRBJ1-1; 8 bases align to TRBD1. J lost 1 base, V lost 4 bases, and 2 bases had no gene match. The CDR3 loop spans 14 amino acids. Per germline, CDR1 LNHDA and CDR2 SQIVND (reference sequence). The CDR3 here is CASSRQGKNTEAFF. Written as DNA, the CDR3 is TGTGCCAGTAGTAGACAGGGGAAGAACACTGAAGCTTTCTTT.

This clonotype occurred many times. The CDR3, as DNA: TGTGCCAGTAGTTGGTGGATGGAAACCGGGGAGCTGTTTTTT. Translation: CASSWWMETGELFF. The chain recombines TRBV19 with TRBJ2-2; D is uncertain. Trimming left V 5 bases short and J 5 bases short, with 12 bases between. CDR1 and CDR2 (germline): LNHDA, SQIVND (reference sequence). The CDR3 sequence is 14 residues long.

Ten or more counts support this clonotype. The chain joins TRBV11-2 to TRBJ2-7, with 11 bases identical to TRBD2. V shed 10 bases, J shed 4 bases, and the junction held 6 bases outside the gene matches. The CDR3 runs to 13 residues. Germline CDR1 SGHAT, CDR2 FQNNGV. CDR3 loop: CATRLAGRYEQYF. Written as DNA, the CDR3 is TGTGCCACCCGACTAGCGGGGAGGTACGAGCAGTACTTC.

This clonotype was picked up many times. The chain is built from TRBV6-1 and TRBJ2-5; D uncertain. The CDR3 is 12 residues long. CDR1 MNHNS and CDR2 SASEGT come from the germline V gene. V lost 10 bases, J lost 2 bases, and 11 bases lay in between. The CDR3 sequence is CATRDQQETQYF. In DNA form, the CDR3 reads TGTGCCACTCGCGATCAGCAAGAGACCCAGTACTTC.

In the case of this clonotype: An end of the junction does not agree with germline; a read error may underlie this. This chain connects TRBV10-2 to TRBJ2-6, with a tentative D call TRBD1 (5 bases). Germline CDR1 reads WSHSY; CDR2 reads SAAADI. The CDR3 extends over 17 amino acids. The CDR3 loop reads CASSESESHSGANVLAF. In nucleotides, the CDR3 is TGCGCTAGCAGTGAGTCGGAATCCCACTCTGGGGCCAACGTCCTGGCTTTC.

This chain connects TRBV7-2 to TRBJ2-7, with D unclear. Germline CDR1 reads SGHTA; CDR2 reads FQGNSA. The ends were cut back, 4 bases at V and 4 bases at J, with 11 bases in the middle. CDR3 length: 13 residues. CDR3 sequence (DNA): TGTGCCAGCAGCTCAATCAGCAAGTACGAGCAGTACTTC. Translation gives CASSSISKYEQYF.

This clonotype occurred a few times. The rearrangement links TRBV6-2 or TRBV6-3 to TRBJ2-5; 11 bases align to TRBD2. CDR3 length: 15 amino acids. After removal of 5 bases from V and 5 bases from J, the junction contained 7 bases not matched to a gene. CDR1 is MNHEY, CDR2 SVGEGT, per germline. The CDR3, as DNA: TGTGCCAGCAGTCTTAGCGGGGGGGCCTCGGAGACCCAGTACTTC. Translation: CASSLSGGASETQYF.

Many counts were recorded for this clonotype. This rearrangement joins TRBV5-6 to TRBJ2-7; 9 nucleotides align to TRBD1. This CDR3 comprises 17 residues. Germline V gives CDR1 SGHDT, CDR2 YYEEEE. V gave up 2 bases and J gave up 5 bases; unmatched junction bases: 14. The CDR3 loop is CASSLQSGTGIIDEQYF. The CDR3 DNA follows: TGTGCCAGCAGCTTACAGTCCGGGACAGGGATTATCGACGAGCAGTACTTC.

Ten or more counts support this clonotype. The rearrangement joins TRBV6-1 to TRBJ2-7, with TRBD1 identical over 9 bases. The CDR3 consists of 15 residues. The germline V gene encodes CDR1 MNHNS and CDR2 SASEGT. V trimming: 4 bases; J trimming: 0 bases; junction bases outside the gene matches: 4. The CDR3 here is CASSADRGYSYEQYV. The CDR3 DNA is TGTGCCAGCAGTGCGGACAGGGGCTACTCCTACGAGCAGTACGTC.

This rearrangement joins TRBV19 to TRBJ2-1; D is uncertain. Deletions cut 7 bases from V and 5 bases from J, with 18 bases between. This CDR3 has 15 residues. Germline V gene lookup returns CDR1 LNHDA and CDR2 SQIVND (reference sequence). CDR3 nucleotides: TGTGCCAGTAATGGGCTAGTTGCCCTGCACAATGAGCAGTTCTTC. It translates to CASNGLVALHNEQFF.

The rearrangement uses TRBV20-1 and TRBJ2-7, with 7 positions matching TRBD1. The DNA end is more similar to TRBJ2-5, so the J call may be wrong. The CDR3 length is 16 residues. Germline CDR1 and CDR2: DFQATT and SNEGSKA (reference sequence). This CDR3 is CSAAPSTGLLQETQYF. Here the CDR3 DNA reads TGCAGTGCTGCTCCTTCGACAGGGTTACTCCAAGAGACCCAGTACTTC.

This clonotype was recorded many times. This sequence joins TRBV5-1 and TRBJ2-7; TRBD1 is a possible D gene (5 bases). V was trimmed by 4 bases and J by 3 bases, leaving 17 bases between them. The germline V gene encodes CDR1 SGHRS and CDR2 YFSETQ. This CDR3 has 15 amino acids. The CDR3 sequence: CASSPSGAANYEQYF. CDR3 in DNA: TGCGCCAGCAGCCCGAGTGGGGCGGCAAACTACGAGCAGTACTTC.

The chain carries TRBV7-3 and TRBJ2-1; 7 bases align to TRBD2. Germline V gene sequence: CDR1 SGHTA, CDR2 FQGTGA. The trim removed 9 bases at V and 6 bases at J, leaving 2 bases unmatched. The CDR3 is made up of 11 amino acids. For the CDR3, the DNA is TGTGCCAGTGGGGGGGGCAATGAGCAGTTCTTC. This gives the protein CASGGGNEQFF.

There are a few counts of this clonotype. The chain employs TRBV10-2 and TRBJ2-3; D is ambiguous. V lost 0 bases and J 4 bases, leaving 5 bases between the germline ends. CDR1 and CDR2 from the germline V gene are WSHSY and SAAADI. This CDR3 contains 13 residues. This chain's CDR3 is CASSESPADTQYF. The DNA for the CDR3 is TGCGCCAGCAGTGAGTCTCCGGCAGATACGCAGTATTTT.

This clonotype was counted ten times or more. The chain has TRBV7-2 and TRBJ2-5; D unclear. V lost 5 bases and J 3 bases, leaving 7 bases between the germline ends. The CDR3 spans 12 residues. CDR1 is SGHTA and CDR2 is FQGNSA in the germline V gene. CDR3 nucleotide sequence: TGTGCCAGCAGCGGGCCAAAAGAGACCCAGTACTTC. It encodes CASSGPKETQYF. Together with reference TRBV7-2 and TRBJ2-5, the CDR3 gives the full variable domain: GAGVSQSPSNKVTEKGKDVELRCDPISGHTALYWYRQSLGQGLEFLIYFQGNSAPDKSGLPSDRFSAERTGGSVSTLTIQRTQQEDSAVYLCASSGPKETQYFGPGTRLLVL.

This clonotype was recorded at least ten times. The V and J genes are TRBV7-3 and TRBJ2-6, with D possibly being TRBD1 or TRBD2 (6 bases each). CDR1 is SGHTA, CDR2 FQGTGA, per germline. V was cut by 5 bases and J by 12 bases, with 17 bases left in between. The CDR3 is 14 amino acids. CDR3 sequence (DNA): TGTGCCAGCAGCCAACAGGGCGGAGGGCCCGTCCTGACTTTC. Amino acids: CASSQQGGGPVLTF. The whole variable domain, filled in from reference TRBV7-3 and TRBJ2-6, reads GAGVSQTPSNKVTEKGKYVELRCDPISGHTALYWYRQSLGQGPEFLIYFQGTGAADDSGLPNDRFFAVRPEGSVSTLKIQRTERGDSAVYLCASSQQGGGPVLTFGAGSRLTVL.

This clonotype occurred many times. CDR3 amino acids: CASSTGRGGPETQYF. The CDR3 nucleotides are TGTGCCAGCAGCACAGGGCGGGGGGGCCCAGAGACCCAGTACTTC. V usage is TRBV3-1 and J usage is TRBJ2-5; 9 bases line up with TRBD2. Germline CDR1 reads LGHDT; CDR2 reads YNNKEL (reference sequence). Germline trimming cut 5 bases from V and 4 bases from J; bases unmatched to any gene: 8. The CDR3 spans 15 residues.